Following are 3 T cell receptor beta chains from one sample sequenced in a study of blood T cells in healthy people across ages. The use of a sample-barcoded 5' primer and a J-beta primer mix characterized a second PCR of about 6 to 12 cycles. TCRdb used MiXCR to reprocess the 5' RACE reads, holding one entry per CDR3 protein. The data show fewer than 800,000 distinct CDR3 sequences, about a third seen once. The sequencing sample was made of blood. The receptors were gathered from a woman older than 75 in good health.

This clonotype was seen many times. This chain uses TRBV20-1 with TRBJ2-3; the D gene could be TRBD1 or TRBD2 (5 bases each). V lost 1 base and J 0 bases, leaving 14 bases between the germline ends. The CDR3 has 16 amino acids. Germline V lookup: CDR1 DFQATT, CDR2 SNEGSKA (reference sequence). The CDR3 sequence: CSARGPGRLSTDTQYF. Written as DNA, the CDR3 is TGCAGTGCTAGAGGCCCGGGACGATTAAGCACAGATACGCAGTATTTT.

There are many counts of this clonotype. The V and J genes are TRBV6-5 and TRBJ2-5; TRBD1 might be the D (6 bases). The CDR3 covers 16 residues. V lost 6 bases and J 2 bases, leaving 19 bases between the germline ends. Per the germline V gene, CDR1 is MNHEY and CDR2 is SVGAGI. The CDR3 nucleotides are TGTGCCAGCAGCCACTGGGACACCCGGCGGCAAGAGACCCAGTACTTC. Residues: CASSHWDTRRQETQYF.

To note about this clonotype: One base away lies a much larger clone, so this may be a sequencing read error. The rearrangement links TRBV7-6 to TRBJ2-3, with 10 bases fitting TRBD1. This CDR3 spans 16 amino acids. V lost 5 bases and J lost 4; bases outside the gene matches: 9. CDR1 SGHVS and CDR2 FNYEAQ come from the germline V gene. The CDR3 DNA follows: TGTGCCAGCAGCCTCGGGACGACAGGGGGCGCAGATACGCAGTATTTT. It yields the protein CASSLGTTGGADTQYF.